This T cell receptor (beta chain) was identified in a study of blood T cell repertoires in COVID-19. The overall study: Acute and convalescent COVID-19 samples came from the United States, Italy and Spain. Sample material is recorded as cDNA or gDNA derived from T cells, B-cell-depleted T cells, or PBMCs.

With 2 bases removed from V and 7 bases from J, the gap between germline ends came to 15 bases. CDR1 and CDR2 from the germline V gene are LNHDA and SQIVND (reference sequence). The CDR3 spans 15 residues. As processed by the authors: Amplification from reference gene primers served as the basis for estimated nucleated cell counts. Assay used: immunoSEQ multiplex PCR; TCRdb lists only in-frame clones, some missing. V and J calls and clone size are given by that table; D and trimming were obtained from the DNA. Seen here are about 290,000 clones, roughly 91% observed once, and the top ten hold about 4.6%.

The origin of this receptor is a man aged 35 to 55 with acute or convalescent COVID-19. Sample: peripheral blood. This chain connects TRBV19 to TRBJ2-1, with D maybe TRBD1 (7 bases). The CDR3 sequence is CASSILGGRGNEQFF. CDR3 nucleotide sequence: TGTGCCAGTAGTATACTAGGGGGCCGGGGGAATGAGCAGTTCTTC.